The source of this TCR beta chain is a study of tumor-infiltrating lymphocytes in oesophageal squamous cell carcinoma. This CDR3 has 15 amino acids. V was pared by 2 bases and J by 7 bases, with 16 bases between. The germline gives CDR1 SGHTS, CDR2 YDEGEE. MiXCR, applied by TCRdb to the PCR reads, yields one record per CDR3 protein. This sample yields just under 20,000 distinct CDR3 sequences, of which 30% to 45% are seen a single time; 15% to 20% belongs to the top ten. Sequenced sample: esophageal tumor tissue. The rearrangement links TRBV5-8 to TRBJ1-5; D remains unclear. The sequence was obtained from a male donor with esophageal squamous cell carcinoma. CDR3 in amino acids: CASSLSGQSKQPQHF. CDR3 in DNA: TGTGCCAGCAGCTTATCAGGCCAATCGAAACAGCCCCAGCATTTT.